The TCR beta chain described here comes from a study of blood T cells in healthy people across ages. Study-level results: Donor CMV status, an unknown factor, possibly confounded changes in expanded clonotypes.

Isolation per sample recovered at least 7 million PBMCs. This clonotype was counted only a few times. Its specificity is unknown. Trimming removed 0 bases from V and 5 bases from J, with 6 bases in between. Germline V gene lookup returns CDR1 SGHRS and CDR2 YFSETQ. The CDR3 is 14 residues long. The authors ran a second PCR of about 6 to 11 cycles using a sample-barcoded 5' primer and a J-beta primer mix. In TCRdb, the 5' RACE reads were re-called with MiXCR into one record per CDR3 protein. The sample holds 1,500,000 or so distinct CDR3 sequences, approximately 63% seen once. The receptor was derived from a man aged 18 to 29 in good health. The rearrangement links TRBV5-1 to TRBJ1-6, with unresolved D. What was sequenced was blood. The CDR3 sequence is CASSLVPDNSPLHF. The CDR3 DNA follows: TGCGCCAGCAGCTTGGTGCCGGATAATTCACCCCTCCACTTT.